A few counts support the clone carrying this T cell receptor beta chain. The antigen is undetermined. Patients showing uncontrolled infection, other autoimmune disease, pregnancy or lactation were ineligible. Orbital computed tomography and thyroid ultrasound, together with serum TRAb and thyroxine and clinical symptoms, were used for diagnoses. Each 10 ml fresh peripheral blood draw supplied the PBMCs. Researchers took RNA transcripts and amplified the TCR beta CDR3 regions from them. Primed by the HTBI set, a first-round RT-PCR was run on the TCR CDR3. MiXCR, applied by TCRdb to the multiplex PCR reads, yields one record per CDR3 protein. The data contain more than 450,000 distinct CDR3 sequences, less than 15% of them singletons. The data stem from a study of T cells in Graves' hyperthyroidism and ophthalmopathy. Study-level findings and limits: Model output signaled ophthalmopathy a median around 6.9 months ahead of onset.

This sequence was found in a woman in her forties with Graves' hyperthyroidism. Specimen: blood.

CDR3 nucleotide sequence: TGTGCCAGCAGCCCGCCTGGAGGGGCCAACGTCCTGACTTTC. Translating it yields CASSPPGGANVLTF. V is TRBV27 and J is TRBJ2-6; D is ambiguous. The CDR3 has 14 residues. V was pared by 6 bases and J by 4 bases, with 10 bases between. Germline V gene sequence: CDR1 MNHEY, CDR2 SMNVEV (reference sequence).